Listed below are T cell receptor beta chains from one sample, sequenced in a study of blood T cells in healthy people across ages. MiXCR, run by TCRdb on the 5' RACE reads, gives a single entry per CDR3 protein. The sample records around 870,000 distinct CDR3 sequences, around 26% being singletons. What was sequenced was blood. The receptors were sampled from a woman at least 80 years old in good health. CDR3s include the opening cysteine and the closing phenylalanine or tryptophan. D genes are given only for firm matches. Size tells how often a clone was seen (once, few, many) or the class of an expanded clone, and some rows leave it out.

j_call | v_call | clone_size | d_call | cdr3_nt | cdr3_aa
TRBJ2-7 | TRBV10-3 | NA | NA | TGTGCCATCAGGCAGGGGGGAGGGTCCTACGAGCAGTACTTC | CAIRQGGGSYEQYF
TRBJ1-1 | TRBV7-9 | NA | NA | TGTGCCAGCAGCTTAGAGCTCAGGAACACTGAAGCTTTCTTT | CASSLELRNTEAFF
TRBJ1-2 | TRBV29-1 | once | NA | TGCAGCGTCCCCCGTCCCGGGGGTAGGAGTGACTACACCTTC | CSVPRPGGRSDYTF
TRBJ2-3 | TRBV20-1 | few | TRBD1 | TGCTGTGCTAGACCCGGGACAGGGACGCAGTATTTT | CCARPGTGTQYF
TRBJ2-1 | TRBV12-3/TRBV12-4 | many | TRBD2 | TGTGCCAGCAGTGTAGCGGGGGGGTACAATGAGCAGTTCTTC | CASSVAGGYNEQFF
TRBJ2-1 | TRBV7-9 | many | TRBD2 | TGTGCCAGCAGCCAACAGGGACTAGCGGGGGGCGGGTACAATGAGCAGTTCTTC | CASSQQGLAGGGYNEQFF
TRBJ2-3 | TRBV18 | many | TRBD1 | TGTGCCAGCAGTCGACAGGGGAGCACAGATACGCAGTATTTT | CASSRQGSTDTQYF
TRBJ2-1 | TRBV11-3 | NA | NA | TGTGCCAGCAGCTTCGCTGGGTTCAATGAGCAGTTCTTC | CASSFAGFNEQFF
TRBJ1-5 | TRBV15 | many | NA | TGTGCCACCAGCAGAGAATTTCAGCCCCAGCATTTT | CATSREFQPQHF
TRBJ2-1 | TRBV7-2 | NA | TRBD1 | TGTGCCAGCAGCTACCTCGGGACAGGTGGGACCTTC | CASSYLGTGGTF
TRBJ2-7 | TRBV5-1 | many | NA | TGCGCCAGCAGCTTGGATAGGACAGTAACCTACGAGCAGTACTTC | CASSLDRTVTYEQYF
TRBJ2-1 | TRBV9 | NA | NA | TGTGCCAGCAGCGTATCGAAGGATCCCAGAACTGAGCAGTTCTTC | CASSVSKDPRTEQFF
TRBJ1-2 | TRBV5-1 | few | TRBD1 | TGCGCCAGCAGCTTGGCGATGGACAGGGCCTATGGCTACACCTTC | CASSLAMDRAYGYTF
TRBJ2-3 | TRBV9 | NA | TRBD2 | TGTACCAGCAGCCCGTTTAGCGGGGCTAGCACAGATACGCAGTATTTT | CTSSPFSGASTDTQYF
TRBJ2-4 | TRBV5-5 | NA | NA | TGTGCCAGCAGCCCCGGGGGACATCTAGTAGCCAAAAACATTCAGTACTTC | CASSPGGHLVAKNIQYF
TRBJ2-2 | TRBV4-3 | few | NA | TGCGCCAGCAGCGCTACTGGACGAGGGGACACCGGGGAGCTGTTTTTT | CASSATGRGDTGELFF
TRBJ1-5 | TRBV30 | few | NA | TGTGCCTGGAGTGTTGGGCTTCGCAATCAGCCCCAGCATTTT | CAWSVGLRNQPQHF
TRBJ2-7 | TRBV20-1 | many | TRBD1 | TGCAGTGCGCGACAGGGCATCTCCTACGAGCAGTACTTC | CSARQGISYEQYF
TRBJ1-1 | TRBV6-2/TRBV6-3 | many | NA | TGTGCCAGCTCCGTTCATGGTGGGGATAACACTGAAGCTTTCTTT | CASSVHGGDNTEAFF
TRBJ2-1 | TRBV20-1 | many | NA | TGCAGTGCTAGAGATCTGGGCAGCTTCTCCTACAATGAGCAGTTCTTC | CSARDLGSFSYNEQFF
TRBJ2-5 | TRBV5-6 | NA | NA | TGTGCCAGCAGCCGCGGGGTGGAGACCCAGTACTTC | CASSRGVETQYF
TRBJ1-1 | TRBV5-1 | NA | NA | TGCGCCAGCACCGAGCACAGTGAAAACACTGAAGCTTTCTTT | CASTEHSENTEAFF
TRBJ2-1 | TRBV24-1 | NA | NA | TGTGTCACCAGTGAAGCCGCCAGGGCAAATGAGCAGTTCTTC | CVTSEAARANEQFF
TRBJ2-7 | TRBV11-2 | many | TRBD1 | TGTGCCAGCAGCTTGTCCTACAGGGGTGGGGAGCAGTACTTC | CASSLSYRGGEQYF
TRBJ2-1 | TRBV29-1 | NA | NA | TGCAGCGTTAAGGTAGACGAGCAGTTCTTC | CSVKVDEQFF
TRBJ2-1 | TRBV7-8 | NA | NA | TGTGCCAGCAGCTTAGTCGGCCTAAGCTCCTACAATGAGCAGTTCTTC | CASSLVGLSSYNEQFF
TRBJ2-3 | TRBV7-9 | many | NA | TGTGCCAGCAGCTTAGAGGGGACACCCCTCACAGATACGCAGTATTTT | CASSLEGTPLTDTQYF
TRBJ1-1 | TRBV7-9 | NA | NA | TGTGCCAGCAGCCACCACTTCCGGGGGGATTACGATTTCTTT | CASSHHFRGDYDFF
TRBJ2-7 | TRBV19 | few | TRBD1 | TGTGCCACCACCTCAAGAGACAGGGGTATCCACGAGCAGTACTTC | CATTSRDRGIHEQYF
TRBJ2-1 | TRBV24-1 | many | NA | TGTGCCACCAGTGATTATGGCGGTCTCCCTTACAATGAGCAGTTCTTC | CATSDYGGLPYNEQFF
TRBJ2-4 | TRBV5-1 | NA | TRBD1 | TGCGCCAGCAGCTTGGGGACAGGGGGTGTCAGTGCCAAAAACATTCAGTACTTC | CASSLGTGGVSAKNIQYF
TRBJ1-3 | TRBV3-1 | NA | NA | TGTGCCAGCAGCCAAGAATACCGGGGTGGAAACACCATATATTTT | CASSQEYRGGNTIYF
TRBJ1-1 | TRBV3-1 | few | NA | TGTGCCAGCAGCCGCTCGGGGGGATCAATGAACACTGAAGCTTTCTTT | CASSRSGGSMNTEAFF
TRBJ1-4 | TRBV15 | many | TRBD1 | TGTGCCACCAGCGGTTACAGGGGGCTAGATGAAAAACTGTTTTTT | CATSGYRGLDEKLFF
TRBJ2-5 | TRBV10-3 | many | NA | TGTGCCATCAGCGAGGGGAGTCGGAGTGAAACCCAGTACTTC | CAISEGSRSETQYF
TRBJ1-2 | TRBV20-1 | many | NA | TGCAGTGCTAGAGCGGGCGGATCGTGGGGCTACACCTTC | CSARAGGSWGYTF
TRBJ1-1 | TRBV7-9 | few | NA | TGTGCCAGCAGCCCGTCAAGTGGGATGAACACTGAAGCTTTCTTT | CASSPSSGMNTEAFF
TRBJ2-1 | TRBV20-1 | few | TRBD2 | TGCAGTGCTCCCACTAGCGGGGGGGCTGGTGAGCAGTTCTTC | CSAPTSGGAGEQFF
TRBJ2-7 | TRBV20-1 | many | TRBD2 | TGCAGTGCTAGAGTGTTAGCGGGGCCCCGCGAGCAGTACTTC | CSARVLAGPREQYF
TRBJ2-7 | TRBV5-1 | NA | NA | TGCGCCAGCAGCTTGGAGGTGGCAGGGGGGACTTACGAGCAGTACTTC | CASSLEVAGGTYEQYF
TRBJ2-3 | TRBV4-2 | many | TRBD2 | TGTGCCAGCAGCCAAGAGGAGCGGGGGGCAACAGATACGCAGTATTTT | CASSQEERGATDTQYF
TRBJ1-5 | TRBV20-1 | NA | TRBD1 | TGCAGTGCTACCGTACAGGGGGCCCCTCGGCCCCAGCATTTT | CSATVQGAPRPQHF
TRBJ2-5 | TRBV7-2 | few | TRBD2 | TGTGCCAGCAGCAAACTAGCGGGGGGGCTAAGTGAGCAGTACTTC | CASSKLAGGLSEQYF
TRBJ2-3 | TRBV2 | NA | NA | TGTGCCATCTCCCGGACTGGCGGGAGCACAGATACGCAGTATTTT | CAISRTGGSTDTQYF
TRBJ2-1 | TRBV29-1 | NA | NA | TGCAGCGTTGAGGCAGTATCCTCCTACAATGAGCAGTTCTTC | CSVEAVSSYNEQFF
TRBJ2-5 | TRBV6-5 | many | NA | TGTGCCAGCAGTTACTCCGGGGGCCCAGAGACCCAGTACTTC | CASSYSGGPETQYF
TRBJ2-3 | TRBV20-1 | many | TRBD2 | TGCAGTGCTAGAGATTCGAGCGGGGGCGCAGATACGCAGTATTTT | CSARDSSGGADTQYF
TRBJ1-6 | TRBV7-2 | many | NA | TGTGCCAGCAGCTTAGTGGGGAGTAGGAGTTCACCCCTCCACTTT | CASSLVGSRSSPLHF
TRBJ2-2 | TRBV5-1 | NA | NA | TGCGCCAGCAGGCCTACAATAGTTAAATCCGGGGAGCTGTTTTTT | CASRPTIVKSGELFF